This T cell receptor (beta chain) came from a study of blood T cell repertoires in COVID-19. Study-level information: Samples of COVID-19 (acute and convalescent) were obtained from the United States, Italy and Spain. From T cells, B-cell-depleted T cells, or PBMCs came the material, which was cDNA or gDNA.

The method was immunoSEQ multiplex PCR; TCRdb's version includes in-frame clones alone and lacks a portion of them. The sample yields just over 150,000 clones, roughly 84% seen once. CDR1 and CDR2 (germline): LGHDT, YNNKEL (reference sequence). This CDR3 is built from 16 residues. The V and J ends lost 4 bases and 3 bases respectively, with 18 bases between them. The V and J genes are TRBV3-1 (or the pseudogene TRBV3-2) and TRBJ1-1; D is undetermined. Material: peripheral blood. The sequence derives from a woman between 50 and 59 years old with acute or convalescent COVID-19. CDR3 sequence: CASSRLSLTRDTEAFF. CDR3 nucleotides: TGTGCCAGCAGCCGCCTTAGTTTAACTAGGGACACTGAAGCTTTCTTT.